The next 32 T cell receptor beta chains were all read from a single sample in a study of long-term antiretroviral therapy in people with HIV. Sequencing used immunoSEQ v3.0 at survey level. Sequencing was performed with immunoSEQ multiplex PCR; in TCRdb, only in-frame clones are kept and a portion is missing. The data show about 18,000 clones, with more than 70% seen just once and approximately 8.6% held by the top ten. The sample was unsorted PBMCs, taken at the start of antiretroviral therapy, before treatment. The source of these receptors is a woman aged 40 to 50 with HIV.

This clone has only one observation. The CDR3 is CASSLIFDSPYEQYF. The CDR3 DNA reads as TGTGCCAGCAGCTTAATATTCGACAGCCCCTACGAGCAGTACTTC. The rearrangement joins TRBV7-2 to TRBJ2-7, with TRBD1 as a possible D gene (5 bases). CDR1 is SGHTA and CDR2 is FQGNSA in the germline V gene. V lost 2 bases to trimming and J lost 2 bases, with 13 bases between them. This CDR3 is 15 amino acids long. The variable domain in full, completed from reference TRBV7-2 and TRBJ2-7, reads GAGVSQSPSNKVTEKGKDVELRCDPISGHTALYWYRQSLGQGLEFLIYFQGNSAPDKSGLPSDRFSAERTGGSVSTLTIQRTQQEDSAVYLCASSLIFDSPYEQYFGPGTRLTVT.

The chain has TRBV27 and TRBJ1-2, with D perhaps TRBD1 (5 bases). V was trimmed by 6 bases and J by 5 bases, leaving 22 bases between them. CDR1 and CDR2 from the germline V gene are MNHEY and SMNVEV (reference sequence). The CDR3 extends over 16 amino acids. The CDR3: CASRHPSGSPSYGYTF. The DNA of the CDR3 is TGTGCCAGCAGGCATCCTTCAGGGTCCCCCTCTTATGGCTACACCTTC.

This clone has more than one count but fewer than ten. V usage is TRBV28 and J usage is TRBJ1-2, with a weak D call TRBD1 (5 bases). CDR1 and CDR2 from the germline V gene are MDHEN and SYDVKM. The length of the CDR3 is 11 residues. V shed 10 bases and J shed 4 bases, with 10 bases lying between them. CDR3 in DNA: TGTGCCACCGAGGGGTCCTATGGCTACACCTTC. Translating gives CATEGSYGYTF.

This clone has a single count. The gene calls are TRBV19 and TRBJ2-7; a weak D match, TRBD1 (6 bases). Trimming shortened V by 4 bases and J by 1 base, and 14 bases separated the two germline ends. Germline lookup yields CDR1 LNHDA and CDR2 SQIVND (reference sequence). CDR3 length equals 15 residues. Here the CDR3 reads CASSRYGTQSYEQYF. As DNA, the CDR3 is TGTGCCAGTAGTAGGTATGGGACACAATCCTACGAGCAGTACTTC.

The J gene is TRBJ1-2, the V gene TRBV30; no firm D call. This CDR3 comprises 11 residues. Trimming pared 0 bases from V and 7 bases from J, leaving 6 bases between. Per germline, CDR1 GTSNPN and CDR2 SVGIG (reference sequence). CDR3 loop: CAWSVPAGYTF. CDR3 nucleotides: TGTGCCTGGAGTGTACCGGCTGGCTACACCTTC.

The chain employs TRBV4-3 and TRBJ2-1; D not certain. Germline values: CDR1 LGHNA, CDR2 YSLEER. V gave up 4 bases and J gave up 4 bases, with 11 bases separating them. The CDR3 has 14 residues. CDR3 sequence reads: CASSPSDGYNEQFF. For the CDR3, the DNA is TGCGCCAGCAGCCCCTCAGACGGATACAATGAGCAGTTCTTC.

The J gene is TRBJ1-2, the V gene TRBV28, with D perhaps TRBD1 (6 bases). The CDR3 runs 14 residues. CDR1 and CDR2 from the germline V gene are MDHEN and SYDVKM. The V gene lost 3 bases and the J gene lost 3 bases, with 11 bases spanning the gap. This CDR3 reads CASSFVGGDYGYTF. CDR3 DNA: TGTGCCAGCAGTTTTGTAGGGGGGGACTATGGCTACACCTTC.

The chain uses TRBV7-8 and TRBJ2-3; 8 nucleotides align to TRBD1. CDR1 is SGHVS, CDR2 FQNEAQ, per germline. With V trimmed by 4 bases and J by 0 bases, 12 bases remained unmatched. The CDR3 contains 18 residues. CDR3 bases: TGTGCCAGCAGCTCACTTGACCACAGGGGGTCAAGCACAGATACGCAGTATTTT. It codes for CASSSLDHRGSSTDTQYF.

The V call is TRBV7-6, the J call TRBJ2-7, with TRBD2 matching 8 bases. The CDR3 totals 15 residues. With 1 base clipped from V and 4 bases from J, the junction kept 6 bases outside the gene matches. The V gene's germline CDR1 is SGHVS and CDR2 FNYEAQ. The CDR3 spells CASSLGAGGRYEQYF. The CDR3 DNA reads TGTGCCAGCAGCTTAGGGGCGGGGGGACGGTACGAGCAGTACTTC. The full variable domain, rest sourced from reference TRBV7-6 and TRBJ2-7, is GAGVSQSPRYKVTKRGQDVALRCDPISGHVSLYWYRQALGQGPEFLTYFNYEAQQDKSGLPNDRFSAERPEGSISTLTIQRTEQRDSAMYRCASSLGAGGRYEQYFGPGTRLTVT.

CDR3: CASSLTYLNTEAFF. The CDR3 DNA sequence: TGCGCCAGCAGCTTGACATATCTGAACACTGAAGCTTTCTTT. The V gene is TRBV5-1, the J gene TRBJ1-1; no definite D call. CDR1 and CDR2 from the germline V gene are SGHRS and YFSETQ. The CDR3 totals 14 residues. Trimming left V 1 base short and J 0 bases short, with 7 bases between.

This clone appeared a single time. The genes are TRBV7-2 and TRBJ1-4, with D tentatively TRBD1 (5 bases). The germline V gene has CDR1 SGHTA and CDR2 FQGNSA. This CDR3 contains 15 residues. The V and J ends lost 3 bases and 5 bases respectively, with 13 bases between them. In DNA, the CDR3 is TGTGCCAGCAGCTTGGGGATGGGGGGGAATGAAAAACTGTTTTTT. Protein product: CASSLGMGGNEKLFF.

The chain uses TRBV5-1 and TRBJ2-7, with TRBD2 as a possible D gene (5 bases). In germline, CDR1 is SGHRS, CDR2 YFSETQ. V was cut by 5 bases and J by 2 bases, with 8 bases left in between. CDR3 length equals 12 residues. CDR3 amino acids: CASRGGPYEQYF. The DNA for the CDR3 is TGCGCCAGCAGGGGCGGGCCCTACGAGCAGTACTTC.

The CDR3 sequence is CASSQTDRANTEAFF. DNA for the CDR3: TGCGCCAGCAGCCAAACCGACAGGGCGAACACTGAAGCTTTCTTT. The chain joins TRBV5-1 to TRBJ1-1, with 7 bases matching TRBD1. Per germline, CDR1 SGHRS and CDR2 YFSETQ. V lost 4 bases and J lost 1; bases outside the gene matches: 7. The CDR3 totals 15 residues.

The genes are TRBV11-2 and TRBJ2-5; 8 bases are shared with TRBD1. Losses at the gene ends were 5 bases for V and 5 bases for J; bases not matched to a gene: 10. The CDR3 extends over 15 amino acids. Germline CDR1 and CDR2: SGHAT and FQNNGV. The CDR3 DNA reads TGTGCCAGCAGCCCGTCCCAGGGGGCGGAGGAGACCCAGTACTTC. Amino acids: CASSPSQGAEETQYF.

This chain joins TRBV29-1 and TRBJ2-5; 9 bases are a match to TRBD1. V shed 6 bases, J shed 7 bases, and the junction held 9 bases outside the gene matches. This CDR3 is 13 amino acids long. Germline V gives CDR1 SQVTM, CDR2 ANQGSEA. This CDR3 reads CSVLPGQGPTQYF. CDR3 DNA: TGCAGCGTCCTACCGGGACAGGGCCCGACCCAGTACTTC.

The chain combines TRBV2 with TRBJ1-1; a weak D match, TRBD1 (5 bases). Germline V lookup: CDR1 SNHLY, CDR2 FYNNEI. CDR3 length: 15 residues. V was pared by 5 bases and J by 1 base, with 14 bases between. The CDR3 coding sequence is TGTGCCAGCAGTCTGACCCCGGGGCAGAACACTGAAGCTTTCTTT. As protein: CASSLTPGQNTEAFF.

V usage is TRBV18 and J usage is TRBJ1-1; D perhaps matches TRBD1 (5 bases). The CDR3 is 17 amino acids. Trimming removed 6 bases from V and 5 bases from J, with 25 bases in between. CDR1 KGHSH and CDR2 LQKENI come from the germline V gene. CDR3 loop: CASSKPRGQPGGTEAFF. The DNA for the CDR3 is TGTGCCAGCTCCAAACCCCGGGGCCAGCCCGGGGGGACTGAAGCTTTCTTT.

This sequence joins TRBV7-2 and TRBJ1-1, with 7 bases that match TRBD1. With 5 bases clipped from V and 10 bases from J, the junction kept 22 bases outside the gene matches. From germline, CDR1 is SGHTA and CDR2 FQGNSA. The CDR3 totals 17 residues. CDR3 coding DNA: TGTGCCAGCAGCCTTATAGGTCCGACAGGGTCTTCGCGGGGAGCTTTCTTT. Protein sequence: CASSLIGPTGSSRGAFF.

This clone was found a few times. The CDR3 sequence: CASSELWQGNQPQHF. The CDR3 DNA sequence: TGTGCCAGCAGTGAACTTTGGCAGGGCAATCAGCCCCAGCATTTT. The chain combines TRBV6-1 with TRBJ1-5; D is undetermined. Germline V gene data show CDR1 as MNHNS and CDR2 as SASEGT. The CDR3 sequence is 15 residues long. Trimming took off 2 bases at V and 2 bases at J, with 10 bases between the two ends.

The chain employs TRBV4-3 and TRBJ2-7; the D gene is possibly TRBD2 (6 bases). The CDR3 length is 15 residues. Germline assignment: CDR1 LGHNA and CDR2 YSLEER. The germline V and J ends were trimmed by 1 base and 6 bases, with 16 bases remaining between them. The CDR3 coding sequence is TGCGCCAGCAGCCAAGCCCGGTGGGGGGTGGGCGAGCAGTACTTC. Its protein is CASSQARWGVGEQYF.

Written as DNA, the CDR3 is TGTGCCAGCAGCCAAGCGGGCGGGGGGATGGCCCACGAGCAGTACTTC. It yields the protein CASSQAGGGMAHEQYF. The J gene is TRBJ2-7, the V gene TRBV4-2; 8 bases are a match to TRBD2. The germline CDR1 and CDR2 sequences are LGHNA and YNFKEQ. The V and J ends lost 1 base and 5 bases, in that order; junction bases with no gene match: 10. The CDR3 is made up of 16 amino acids.

The chain uses TRBV29-1 and TRBJ2-2; the match to TRBD1 covers 10 bases. The V gene end was trimmed by 7 bases and the J gene end by 6 bases; junction bases not matched to a gene: 8. This CDR3 contains 14 residues. CDR1 and CDR2 (germline): SQVTM, ANQGSEA. The CDR3 DNA is TGCAGCGCCCGGGACAGGGGAGGGTCCGGGGAGCTGTTTTTT. This encodes CSARDRGGSGELFF.

The chain joins TRBV6-5 to TRBJ1-1; 9 nucleotides agree with TRBD1. The CDR3 extends over 15 amino acids. V was clipped by 7 bases and J by 5 bases; unmatched bases: 11. CDR1 and CDR2 (germline): MNHEY, SVGAGI. The CDR3 DNA reads TGTGCCAGCACCCCCTTGGGACAGGGTGGTACTGAAGCTTTCTTT. This encodes CASTPLGQGGTEAFF.

In this sample, this clone turned up a few times. This sequence joins TRBV28 and TRBJ2-7, with a possible D match to TRBD1 (5 bases). V was pared by 3 bases and J by 2 bases, with 11 bases between. From germline, CDR1 is MDHEN and CDR2 SYDVKM. The CDR3 is 14 amino acids. The CDR3, as DNA: TGTGCCAGCAGTTTCGGGCAGGGCCCCTACGAGCAGTACTTC. This translates into CASSFGQGPYEQYF.

The chain uses TRBV30 and TRBJ1-4, with D perhaps matching TRBD1 (6 bases). Germline CDR1 reads GTSNPN; CDR2 reads SVGIG (reference sequence). V lost 7 bases and J 7 bases, leaving 16 bases between the germline ends. The CDR3 has 13 amino acids. The CDR3 spells CASTGMFGEKLFF. The DNA for the CDR3 is TGTGCCTCCACAGGGATGTTTGGTGAAAAACTGTTTTTT.

This clone occurred once. This chain links TRBV28 with TRBJ1-1; the match to TRBD1 covers 8 bases. Germline trimming cut 5 bases from V and 5 bases from J; bases unmatched to any gene: 13. The CDR3 is 16 residues long. CDR1 MDHEN and CDR2 SYDVKM come from the germline V gene. The CDR3 nucleotides are TGTGCCAGCAGTCCCCTCCAGGGGGCAACGGGTACTGAAGCTTTCTTT. Translating it yields CASSPLQGATGTEAFF.

This chain connects TRBV7-3 to TRBJ2-4, with D tentatively TRBD2 (6 bases). V lost 5 bases and J lost 6, with 14 bases in between. The CDR3 is made up of 14 amino acids. From germline, CDR1 is SGHTA and CDR2 FQGTGA. The CDR3 reads CASSPSISGNIQYF. Written as DNA, the CDR3 is TGTGCCAGCAGCCCCTCGATTAGCGGAAACATTCAGTACTTC.

Only one count was recorded for this clone. J is TRBJ1-2 and V is TRBV5-6; D is perhaps TRBD1 (5 bases). Per germline, CDR1 SGHDT and CDR2 YYEEEE. Trimming stripped 2 bases from V and 2 bases from J, with 7 bases between. The CDR3 loop spans 13 amino acids. CDR3 protein: CASSFRANYGYTF. The CDR3 nucleotides are TGTGCCAGCAGCTTCAGGGCCAACTATGGCTACACCTTC.

This clone is classed as medium-sized. The rearrangement joins TRBV5-6 to TRBJ2-7; maybe TRBD1 (6 bases). Germline V gene sequence: CDR1 SGHDT, CDR2 YYEEEE. V lost 0 bases and J 2 bases, leaving 12 bases between the germline ends. This CDR3 is built from 15 residues. The CDR3 reads CASSLEGTRPYEQYF. DNA for the CDR3: TGTGCCAGCAGCTTGGAGGGGACAAGACCCTACGAGCAGTACTTC.

The chain couples TRBV5-1 to TRBJ2-7; D remains unclear. The CDR3 runs 12 residues. V lost 3 bases and J lost 2, with 6 bases in between. CDR1 SGHRS and CDR2 YFSETQ come from the germline V gene. This chain's CDR3 is CASSSGPYEQYF. In DNA, the CDR3 is TGCGCCAGCAGCTCGGGCCCCTACGAGCAGTACTTC. The full variable domain, its missing parts supplied by reference TRBV5-1 and TRBJ2-7, is KAGVTQTPRYLIKTRGQQVTLSCSPISGHRSVSWYQQTPGQGLQFLFEYFSETQRNKGNFPGRFSGRQFSNSRSEMNVSTLELGDSALYLCASSSGPYEQYFGPGTRLTVT.

The chain recombines TRBV30 with TRBJ2-5; TRBD1 matches at 7 bases. The CDR3 totals 12 residues. Germline CDR1 and CDR2: GTSNPN and SVGIG (reference sequence). The DNA of the CDR3 is TGTGCGAGGGACAGCCAGGGAGAGACCCAGTACTTC. Translating it yields CARDSQGETQYF.

V is TRBV6-6 and J is TRBJ1-1; D not certain. The CDR3 length is 13 residues. Germline V gene sequence: CDR1 MNHNY, CDR2 SVGAGI (reference sequence). Trimming pared 2 bases from V and 2 bases from J, leaving 6 bases between. CDR3 in DNA: TGTGCCAGCAGTTACCGGCAAAACACTGAAGCTTTCTTT. Translation gives CASSYRQNTEAFF.